These 20 T cell receptor beta chains were all obtained from the same sample, sequenced in a study of cytomegalovirus exposure and HLA in healthy donors. PCR amplification relied on 60 Vbeta primers (plus 13 Jbeta primers). Using immunoSEQ multiplex PCR, the repertoire was profiled, and TCRdb retains in-frame clones only, with some absent. The repertoire holds around 150,000 clones, with around nine tenths as singletons. The specimen was PBMCs. These receptors were taken from a woman aged 30 to 39 in good health and CMV-seronegative.

The gene calls are TRBV5-4 and TRBJ2-3; 13 nucleotides agree with TRBD2. Germline V lookup: CDR1 SGHNT, CDR2 YYREEE (reference sequence). The CDR3 runs to 15 residues. The ends lost 4 bases at V and 4 bases at J; junction bases unmatched: 3. In DNA form, the CDR3 reads TGTGCCAGCAGCACCGGGACTAGCGGGGCAGATACGCAGTATTTT. Translating gives CASSTGTSGADTQYF.

The gene calls are TRBV7-8 and TRBJ1-2; TRBD1 matches 8 bases. CDR1 and CDR2 (germline): SGHVS, FQNEAQ. The CDR3 covers 21 residues. After removal of 1 base from V and 4 bases from J, the junction contained 23 bases not matched to a gene. The CDR3 sequence is CASSLGGTKGTGASIVYGYTF. The DNA of the CDR3 is TGTGCCAGCAGCTTAGGAGGGACGAAAGGGACAGGAGCTTCTATCGTCTATGGCTACACCTTC.

The chain recombines TRBV7-2 with TRBJ1-1; maybe TRBD1 (5 bases). This CDR3 comprises 16 residues. Per the germline V gene, CDR1 is SGHTA and CDR2 is FQGNSA. Trimming left V 6 bases short and J 1 base short, with 18 bases between. The DNA for the CDR3 is TGTGCCAGCAGTTTTAAACTTCAGGGTGGGAACACTGAAGCTTTCTTT. Residues: CASSFKLQGGNTEAFF. The entire variable domain, with the rest obtained from reference TRBV7-2 and TRBJ1-1, is as follows: GAGVSQSPSNKVTEKGKDVELRCDPISGHTALYWYRQSLGQGLEFLIYFQGNSAPDKSGLPSDRFSAERTGGSVSTLTIQRTQQEDSAVYLCASSFKLQGGNTEAFFGQGTRLTVV.

The chain employs TRBV5-1 and TRBJ2-3; TRBD2 matches 13 bases. This CDR3 comprises 18 residues. With 2 bases clipped from V and 0 bases from J, the junction kept 6 bases outside the gene matches. The germline V gene encodes CDR1 SGHRS and CDR2 YFSETQ. CDR3 DNA sequence: TGCGCCAGCAGCTTCGGACTAGCGGGGGCTACCAGCACAGATACGCAGTATTTT. It specifies CASSFGLAGATSTDTQYF.

The rearrangement joins TRBV7-9 to TRBJ2-3, with 10 positions matching TRBD1. The germline CDR1 and CDR2 sequences are SEHNR and FQNEAQ (reference sequence). The CDR3 sequence is 14 residues long. Losses at the gene ends were 5 bases for V and 7 bases for J; bases not matched to a gene: 6. CDR3 amino acids: CASSRQGASNTQYF. CDR3 DNA sequence: TGTGCCAGCAGCCGACAGGGGGCGTCCAATACGCAGTATTTT.

This chain connects TRBV6-1 to TRBJ1-1; TRBD1 agrees at 11 bases. The CDR3 contains 15 residues. Losses at the gene ends were 5 bases for V and 11 bases for J; bases not matched to a gene: 13. Germline CDR1 reads MNHNS; CDR2 reads SASEGT. The CDR3 spells CASSRPGQGVVGAFF. The CDR3 DNA reads as TGTGCCAGCAGTCGACCGGGACAGGGGGTTGTGGGTGCTTTCTTT.

The chain has TRBV4-2 and TRBJ2-5; D perhaps matches TRBD2 (6 bases). V was cut by 1 base and J by 4 bases, with 13 bases left in between. Germline-derived CDR1 and CDR2 are LGHNA and YNFKEQ. CDR3 length equals 15 residues. The DNA for the CDR3 is TGTGCCAGCAGCCAAGTCGCTGGAGGGCCAGAGACCCAGTACTTC. Protein sequence: CASSQVAGGPETQYF.

The chain recombines TRBV6-1 with TRBJ2-2, with D hard to call. The closer fit of TRBJ1-3 to the DNA end suggests the J call may be wrong. CDR3 length: 13 residues. Looked up from germline, CDR1 is MNHNS and CDR2 is SASEGT. The DNA for the CDR3 is TGTGCCAGCAGTGGGTATATCAGAAACACCATATATTTT. This gives the protein CASSGYIRNTIYF.

The chain combines TRBV29-1 with TRBJ2-7; possibly TRBD1 for D (6 bases). Per the germline V gene, CDR1 is SQVTM and CDR2 is ANQGSEA. V dropped 3 bases and J dropped 6 bases, with 18 bases sitting between them. This CDR3 is 14 amino acids long. DNA of the CDR3: TGCAGCGTTGATATACAGGGCCTGGCGGGCGAGCAGTACTTC. Its translation is CSVDIQGLAGEQYF.

The V call is TRBV19, the J call TRBJ1-3; 7 bases align to TRBD1. V trimming: 3 bases; J trimming: 0 bases; junction bases outside the gene matches: 8. Looked up from germline, CDR1 is LNHDA and CDR2 is SQIVND (reference sequence). The CDR3 is 17 amino acids. CDR3 sequence: CASSIIAGQLSGNTIYF. CDR3 DNA sequence: TGTGCCAGTAGTATTATTGCGGGACAGCTCTCTGGAAACACCATATATTTT.

The chain links TRBV9 to TRBJ1-2; D perhaps matches TRBD1 (5 bases). CDR1 SGDLS and CDR2 YYNGEE come from the germline V gene. This CDR3 comprises 13 residues. Trimming took 4 bases from V and 6 from J, leaving 13 bases between them. The CDR3 region is CASSPTGLDGYTF. Written as DNA, the CDR3 is TGTGCCAGCAGCCCCACGGGACTAGATGGCTACACCTTC. The full variable domain, with the rest looked up from reference TRBV9 and TRBJ1-2, is DSGVTQTPKHLITATGQRVTLRCSPRSGDLSVYWYQQSLDQGLQFLIQYYNGEERAKGNILERFSAQQFPDLHSELNLSSLELGDSALYFCASSPTGLDGYTFGSGTRLTVV.

The chain links TRBV7-2 to TRBJ2-1; perhaps TRBD2 as D (5 bases). Germline V lookup: CDR1 SGHTA, CDR2 FQGNSA. The length of the CDR3 is 15 residues. Trimming took 2 bases from V and 4 from J, leaving 12 bases between them. In DNA, the CDR3 is TGTGCCAGCAGCTTAAATCCTAGCAGATACAATGAGCAGTTCTTC. Translating it yields CASSLNPSRYNEQFF.

This chain uses TRBV14 with TRBJ1-1; D is unresolved. Germline CDR1 is SGHDN and CDR2 is FVKESK. With 0 bases removed from V and 9 bases from J, the gap between germline ends came to 14 bases. This CDR3 is built from 14 residues. The CDR3 nucleotides are TGTGCCAGCAGCCAAGATCGGGGAACGGTTAAAGCTTTCTTT. Translated: CASSQDRGTVKAFF.

This clone has just a few counts. The rearrangement uses TRBV6-1 and TRBJ1-3, with a tentative D call TRBD1 (5 bases). This CDR3 is 13 amino acids long. The germline V and J ends were trimmed by 7 bases and 4 bases, with 11 bases remaining between them. Per germline, CDR1 MNHNS and CDR2 SASEGT. The CDR3 protein is CASTGVQGNTIYF. The CDR3 nucleotides are TGTGCCAGCACGGGGGTCCAAGGAAACACCATATATTTT.

The count of this clone is one. The chain links TRBV10-1 to TRBJ2-3; TRBD2 matches 7 bases. V lost 5 bases and J lost 4; bases outside the gene matches: 6. The CDR3 runs to 14 residues. The germline gives CDR1 WNHNN, CDR2 SYGVQD (reference sequence). The CDR3 DNA sequence: TGCGCCAGCAGTCTGCGCGGGAGAGCAGATACGCAGTATTTT. Its translation: CASSLRGRADTQYF.

The chain recombines TRBV2 with TRBJ2-3, with a possible D match to TRBD2 (6 bases). Germline V gene data show CDR1 as SNHLY and CDR2 as FYNNEI. This CDR3 region has 17 residues. V shed 5 bases and J shed 1 base, with 19 bases lying between them. CDR3 residues: CASSYTSGEWGTDTQYF. CDR3 DNA sequence: TGTGCCAGCAGTTACACTTCGGGGGAGTGGGGCACAGATACGCAGTATTTT. Looking up the rest from reference TRBV2 and TRBJ2-3 gives the full variable domain: EPEVTQTPSHQVTQMGQEVILRCVPISNHLYFYWYRQILGQKVEFLVSFYNNEISEKSEIFDDQFSVERPDGSNFTLKIRSTKLEDSAMYFCASSYTSGEWGTDTQYFGPGTRLTVL.

This chain connects TRBV4-3 to TRBJ2-1; 8 bases match TRBD2. The CDR3 has 15 amino acids. The germline CDR1 and CDR2 sequences are LGHNA and YSLEER. Germline trimming cut 2 bases from V and 7 bases from J; bases unmatched to any gene: 7. CDR3 protein: CASSQRSGGGNEQFF. CDR3 DNA: TGCGCCAGCAGCCAACGGAGCGGGGGAGGGAATGAGCAGTTCTTC.

V and J are TRBV29-1 and TRBJ2-7, with D perhaps matching TRBD1 (6 bases). V was cut by 7 bases and J by 0 bases, with 10 bases left in between. Germline CDR1 is SQVTM and CDR2 is ANQGSEA. The CDR3 runs to 12 residues. As DNA, the CDR3 is TGCAGCGCCCGGACAGACTCCTACGAGCAGTACTTC. Translating gives CSARTDSYEQYF.

V usage is TRBV20-1 and J usage is TRBJ2-7; D unclear. Germline V gene lookup returns CDR1 DFQATT and CDR2 SNEGSKA (reference sequence). The CDR3 length is 11 residues. V gave up 1 base and J gave up 6 bases, with 7 bases separating them. The CDR3 DNA sequence: TGCAGTGCTAGAGTTATAGCCGAGCAGTACTTC. Translation: CSARVIAEQYF.

V and J are TRBV27 and TRBJ2-7, with 12 bases fitting TRBD1. Per the germline V gene, CDR1 is MNHEY and CDR2 is SMNVEV (reference sequence). The CDR3 runs 17 residues. V dropped 3 bases and J dropped 7; count of bases not matched to a gene: 13. The CDR3 reads CASSFLKSGQGAGEQYF. The CDR3 DNA is TGTGCCAGCAGTTTTTTAAAATCGGGACAGGGGGCTGGAGAGCAGTACTTC.